The 3 T cell receptor beta chains below were found in one sample sequenced in a study of cytomegalovirus exposure and HLA in healthy donors. PCR employed 60 Vbeta and 13 Jbeta primers. Assay used: immunoSEQ multiplex PCR; TCRdb lists only in-frame clones, some missing. The table lists 150,000 to 200,000 clones, about 90% of them singletons. The sequencing sample was made of PBMCs. These TCRs come from a girl under three years old in good health and CMV-seronegative.

The J gene is TRBJ2-3, the V gene TRBV4-1; TRBD2 agrees at 11 bases. The CDR3 covers 17 residues. V was clipped by 1 base and J by 2 bases; unmatched bases: 5. The germline CDR1 and CDR2 sequences are MGHRA and YSYEKL. DNA of the CDR3: TGCGCCAGCAGCCAAGGACTAGCGGGGACTTACACAGATACGCAGTATTTT. Amino acids: CASSQGLAGTYTDTQYF.

The J gene is TRBJ2-5, the V gene TRBV2, with a possible D match to TRBD1 (6 bases). Per the germline V gene, CDR1 is SNHLY and CDR2 is FYNNEI. The CDR3 length is 14 residues. V lost 5 bases, J lost 5 bases, and 15 bases lay in between. For the CDR3, the DNA is TGTGCCAGCAGTTTGCAGGGGAATCGGGAGACCCAGTACTTC. It specifies CASSLQGNRETQYF. Looking up the rest from reference TRBV2 and TRBJ2-5 gives the full variable domain: EPEVTQTPSHQVTQMGQEVILRCVPISNHLYFYWYRQILGQKVEFLVSFYNNEISEKSEIFDDQFSVERPDGSNFTLKIRSTKLEDSAMYFCASSLQGNRETQYFGPGTRLLVL.

This clone was seen a single time. V is TRBV23-1 and J is TRBJ2-1; perhaps TRBD1 as D (6 bases). TRBV23-1 is treated as an ORF (open reading frame) with a function not yet certain. Trimming cost V 0 bases and J 5 bases, with 20 bases left between them. This CDR3 has 18 amino acids. The CDR3 DNA follows: TGCGCCAGCAGTCAATCTCTCTTACAGGGTCCCTTCGACAATGAGCAGTTCTTC. Its translation: CASSQSLLQGPFDNEQFF.